Given below is one T cell receptor (beta chain) in context. Its antigen is unknown. No much larger clone is present one base from it, and per-base qualities are unavailable. These data originate in a study of OX40 agonist ivuxolimab in advanced cancers. Context from the whole study: Ivuxolimab was an agonistic, fully human IgG2 monoclonal antibody directed against OX40 (CD134), a costimulatory receptor. Three dose-escalation patients achieved partial responses, one with hepatocellular carcinoma and two with cutaneous melanoma. Of the roughly 52 dose-escalation patients, hepatocellular carcinoma was present in about 20, melanoma in approximately 15, renal cell carcinoma in 9 and head and neck cancer in 9. Prior anti-PD-1, anti-PD-L1 or anti-CTLA-4 therapy was permitted, and checkpoint inhibitors had been received by about 44% of dose-escalation patients. Intravenous ivuxolimab was administered to patients every 2 weeks at six dose levels: 0.01, 0.1, 0.3, 1.5, 3 and 10 mg/kg. A male proportion of almost 85% and a mean age of about 60 years, ranging from about 20 to 79, were recorded for the dose-escalation cohort. The purpose of peripheral TCRbeta sequencing was to test whether ivuxolimab changed TCR sequence diversity and led to clonal T-cell expansion. The paper describes the monotherapy dose-escalation part (N ≈ 51 patients) of the phase I trial of ivuxolimab. Study-wide findings and limitations: Antigen specificity was not determined for the clonally expanded peripheral T cells. Clonal expansion of both CD4+ and CD8+ blood T cells was observed from baseline to week 6 at doses 0.1 to 3.0 mg/kg. Partial responders in the 0.1-3.0 mg/kg groups had among the lowest normalized peripheral clonal expansion, especially among CD8+ T cells. Low levels of normalized T-cell clonal expansion were also seen in some patients who did not respond. On average, CD8+ T cells showed more expanded clones than CD4+ T cells after ivuxolimab.

Genomic DNA was isolated from the sorted cells so that the TCRbeta CDR3 region could be sequenced. TCRbeta CDR3 regions were sequenced using the immunoSEQ Assay. Entries here come from immuneACCESS through TCRdb and include only in-frame sequences with V and J called. Some clones fail to appear in such tables; in the studies checked, an unresolved V gene covers under half of the shortfall, and the cause of the remainder is unknown. Here the sample has some 76,000 clones; roughly nine tenths occur a single time. The top ten hold 0.7% to 0.9% of the sample. Patients with a history of autoimmune disease or receiving systemic immunosuppression were excluded from the trial. Peripheral blood for TCR sequencing was drawn from every dose cohort at baseline, at cycle 4 day 1 and at cycle 7 day 1. The samples were drawn from a first-in-human, open-label, multicenter phase I dose-escalation trial of ivuxolimab. Adults with locally advanced or metastatic melanoma, renal cell carcinoma, hepatocellular carcinoma or head and neck squamous cell carcinoma were enrolled in the trial. CD4+ and CD8+ T cells were sorted separately from peripheral blood before TCR sequencing.

This sample comprised CD4+ or CD8+ T cells sorted from blood, obtained in a trial of the OX40 agonist ivuxolimab. This TCR was sampled from an adult with an advanced solid tumor such as melanoma, head and neck, liver or kidney cancer.

The sequenced DNA is TGTGCCAGCAGCTTAGGGGGGCCTGCCTACGAGCAGTACTTC. This is translated as CASSLGGPAYEQYF. The rearranged segments are TRBV7-9 and TRBJ2-7, and possibly TRBD1, on 6 matching bases. The CDR3, from cysteine to phenylalanine, totals 14 residues. Only CDR3 DNA remains: 42 bases, in frame from the first base. V sheds 1 base and J sheds 2 bases, leaving 9 bases between their ends. CDR1 and CDR2, per the germline V gene (reference sequence), are SEHNR and FQNEAQ.